The entry that follows covers one TCR beta chain sequence. Some clones are missing from TCRdb's copy, which holds only in-frame ones; the method was immunoSEQ multiplex PCR. The sample records 100,000 to 150,000 clones, roughly 94% being singletons. The source of the sample is a study of control samples from healthy donors and cancer patients. The J segment lost 9 bases and the V segment lost 4 bases, leaving 3 bases of the junction unmatched. CDR1 PRHDT and CDR2 FYEKMQ come from the germline V gene (reference sequence). This CDR3 has 13 residues. The V and J genes are TRBV13 and TRBJ2-1; 10 nucleotides align to TRBD2. The receptor comes from a man between 25 and 39 years old in good health. Sequenced material: blood. CDR3 protein: CASSSIAGGEQFF. The CDR3 nucleotides read TGTGCCAGCAGCTCTATAGCGGGGGGTGAGCAGTTCTTC.